This T cell receptor (beta chain) was recorded in a study of blood T cell repertoires in COVID-19. Study overall: The United States, Italy and Spain supplied acute and convalescent COVID-19 samples. In each case, the material was cDNA or gDNA derived from T cells, B-cell-depleted T cells, or PBMCs.

Seattle patient enrollment occurred during active infection, with longitudinal follow-up thereafter. Original processing notes: Estimation of nucleated cell counts relied on the amplification of reference gene primers. TCRdb's copy holds only in-frame clones and misses some; the assay was immunoSEQ multiplex PCR. The V and J calls and clone size were taken over from that table, and D and trimming were inferred from the DNA. The sample lists some 180,000 clones, approximately 91% occurring once. Germline V gene data show CDR1 as LNHDA and CDR2 as SQIVND (reference sequence). The CDR3 has 14 amino acids. With 3 bases clipped from V and 2 bases from J, the junction kept 3 bases outside the gene matches.

Sequencing used peripheral blood. The sequence came from a man aged 18 to 30 with COVID-19, enrolled during active disease. This rearrangement joins TRBV19 to TRBJ2-5; 7 nucleotides line up with TRBD1. The CDR3 DNA reads TGTGCCAGTAGTATGGGGGACAGACAAGAGACCCAGTACTTC. This translates into CASSMGDRQETQYF.